The 30 T cell receptor beta chains below all came from one sample that was sequenced in a study of identical twins. TCRdb re-analysed the 5' RACE reads in MiXCR, keeping a single row per CDR3 protein. The data show roughly 710,000 distinct CDR3 sequences, around 6% seen once. The sample taken for sequencing was naive T cells sorted from blood. All receptors come from a man aged 18 to 35 in good health.

In DNA, the CDR3 is TGTGCCAGCAGCAAAGCCCACGAGCAGTACTTC. This sequence encodes CASSKAHEQYF. The chain links TRBV21-1 to TRBJ2-7. TRBV21-1 is a pseudogene locus. CDR3 length: 11 amino acids.

This rearrangement joins TRBV27 to TRBJ2-1, with D unclear. Germline CDR1 MNHEY, CDR2 SMNVEV (reference sequence). V was cut by 1 base and J by 4 bases, with 8 bases left in between. The CDR3 sequence is 14 residues long. As DNA, the CDR3 is TGTGCCAGCAGTTTATTGGTGCGGTACAATGAGCAGTTCTTC. Translation gives CASSLLVRYNEQFF.

This CDR3 is CASSFSLGLAYEQYF. CDR3 bases: TGTGCCAGCAGCTTTTCTCTCGGGCTAGCCTACGAGCAGTACTTC. V is TRBV7-2 and J is TRBJ2-7; D is unclear. Trimming pared 3 bases from V and 2 bases from J, leaving 14 bases between. The CDR3 consists of 15 residues. Looked up from germline, CDR1 is SGHTA and CDR2 is FQGNSA.

The V call is TRBV7-9, the J call TRBJ2-3; D remains unclear. Germline V lookup: CDR1 SEHNR, CDR2 FQNEAQ (reference sequence). The V gene lost 3 bases and the J gene lost 0 bases, with 7 bases spanning the gap. This CDR3 spans 14 amino acids. The CDR3 loop reads CASSFISSTDTQYF. CDR3 sequence (DNA): TGTGCCAGCAGCTTCATTTCCAGCACAGATACGCAGTATTTT.

There are many counts of this clonotype. The chain links TRBV4-3 to TRBJ2-3, with TRBD1 identical over 9 bases. The CDR3 spans 18 residues. Germline values: CDR1 LGHNA, CDR2 YSLEER. Trimming cost V 0 bases and J 3 bases; bases outside gene matches: 10. The DNA of the CDR3 is TGCGCCAGCAGCCAAGATCACCACAGGGGGCGTATAACAGATACGCAGTATTTT. It is translated as CASSQDHHRGRITDTQYF.

This clonotype showed up many times. The chain carries TRBV20-1 and TRBJ2-1; TRBD2 aligns across 7 bases. The length of the CDR3 is 17 residues. Germline assignment: CDR1 DFQATT and CDR2 SNEGSKA (reference sequence). V was pared by 0 bases and J by 3 bases, with 11 bases of the junction left unmatched. The CDR3 sequence: CSAREIGAASGYNEQFF. In DNA, the CDR3 is TGCAGTGCTAGAGAAATTGGGGCGGCTAGCGGCTACAATGAGCAGTTCTTC.

This clonotype was seen repeatedly, ten times or more. The chain recombines TRBV6-1 with TRBJ1-4, with 9 positions matching TRBD1. This CDR3 comprises 16 residues. From germline, CDR1 is MNHNS and CDR2 SASEGT. V trimming: 6 bases; J trimming: 6 bases; junction bases outside the gene matches: 11. This CDR3 reads CASSPGGTGHDEKLFF. Here the CDR3 DNA reads TGTGCCAGCAGCCCGGGAGGGACAGGGCACGATGAAAAACTGTTTTTT.

This clonotype was detected only a few times. The rearrangement links TRBV7-2 to TRBJ1-4, with D possibly matching TRBD1 (5 bases). V dropped 4 bases and J dropped 7 bases, with 16 bases sitting between them. Per germline, CDR1 SGHTA and CDR2 FQGNSA. The CDR3 runs to 15 residues. The CDR3 nucleotides read TGTGCCAGCAGCTGGGCGGGGACGGGGCCTGAAAAACTGTTTTTT. This encodes CASSWAGTGPEKLFF.

In its sample, this clonotype was seen many times. The rearrangement uses TRBV20-1 and TRBJ1-1; tentative D call: TRBD1 (5 bases). Germline-derived CDR1 and CDR2 are DFQATT and SNEGSKA (reference sequence). The CDR3 extends over 13 amino acids. Trimming removed 3 bases from V and 3 bases from J, with 11 bases in between. CDR3 sequence reads: CSASGQGHTEAFF. The CDR3 DNA sequence: TGCAGTGCTAGCGGCCAGGGTCACACTGAAGCTTTCTTT.

This clonotype has a handful of counts. This chain joins TRBV18 and TRBJ1-6, with D unclear. The CDR3 is 14 residues long. Trimming took off 3 bases at V and 0 bases at J, with 3 bases between the two ends. The V gene's germline CDR1 is KGHSH and CDR2 LQKENI. The CDR3 DNA is TGTGCCAGCTCACCTGGCTCCTATAATTCACCCCTCCACTTT. Translated: CASSPGSYNSPLHF.

This clonotype was found many times. The chain employs TRBV28 and TRBJ2-5, with 11 bases matching TRBD2. V dropped 6 bases and J dropped 1; count of bases not matched to a gene: 7. The CDR3 sequence is 16 residues long. CDR1 MDHEN and CDR2 SYDVKM come from the germline V gene. CDR3 amino acids: CASSQGLAGLQETQYF. CDR3 bases: TGTGCCAGCAGCCAAGGACTAGCGGGCCTCCAAGAGACCCAGTACTTC.

This clonotype was seen repeatedly, ten times or more. The chain is built from TRBV28 and TRBJ2-3; 10 nucleotides match TRBD2. Germline-derived CDR1 and CDR2 are MDHEN and SYDVKM. This CDR3 comprises 15 residues. The trim removed 6 bases at V and 4 bases at J, leaving 7 bases unmatched. CDR3 sequence: CASRLSGRAADTQYF. The DNA for the CDR3 is TGTGCCAGCAGACTGAGCGGGAGGGCGGCAGATACGCAGTATTTT. The full variable domain, completed using reference TRBV28 and TRBJ2-3, is DVKVTQSSRYLVKRTGEKVFLECVQDMDHENMFWYRQDPGLGLRLIYFSYDVKMKEKGDIPEGYSVSREKKERFSLILESASTNQTSMYLCASRLSGRAADTQYFGPGTRLTVL.

This clonotype appeared a few times. V is TRBV5-1 and J is TRBJ2-3; maybe TRBD2 (5 bases). V lost 1 base and J 4 bases, leaving 16 bases between the germline ends. The CDR3 runs 16 residues. The germline V gene encodes CDR1 SGHRS and CDR2 YFSETQ. The CDR3 is CASSLRRGSGADTQYF. CDR3 DNA sequence: TGCGCCAGCAGCTTGCGGCGAGGGAGTGGGGCAGATACGCAGTATTTT.

This clonotype was seen repeatedly, ten times or more. The chain joins TRBV9 to TRBJ2-1, with TRBD2 matching 8 bases. CDR1 and CDR2 (germline): SGDLS, YYNGEE. V gave up 0 bases and J gave up 5 bases; unmatched junction bases: 7. CDR3 size: 16 residues. The CDR3 coding sequence is TGTGCCAGCAGCGTAGGCAGCGGGAGTGTCCACAATGAGCAGTTCTTC. It specifies CASSVGSGSVHNEQFF.

V and J are TRBV27 and TRBJ2-1, with 7 bases that match TRBD2. With V trimmed by 5 bases and J by 3 bases, 7 bases remained unmatched. The CDR3 length is 15 residues. CDR1 is MNHEY and CDR2 is SMNVEV in the germline V gene (reference sequence). The CDR3 region is CASSVSGTVYNEQFF. The CDR3 DNA is TGTGCCAGCAGTGTAAGCGGGACCGTCTACAATGAGCAGTTCTTC.

This clonotype was seen a few times. The V call is TRBV12-3 or TRBV12-4, the J call TRBJ2-2; D might be TRBD1 (5 bases). Trimming shortened V by 5 bases and J by 7 bases, and 14 bases separated the two germline ends. The CDR3 spans 14 residues. The CDR3 bases are TGTGCCAGCAGTCCCCGACAGTCCGGCGGGGAGCTGTTTTTT. Its protein is CASSPRQSGGELFF.

The J gene is TRBJ2-5, the V gene TRBV28; 9 bases are shared with TRBD1. The CDR3 extends over 16 amino acids. CDR1 is MDHEN and CDR2 is SYDVKM in the germline V gene. J lost 4 bases, V lost 7 bases, and 13 bases had no gene match. The CDR3 loop reads CASNPAGTGYRETQYF. The CDR3 coding sequence is TGTGCCAGCAACCCCGCCGGGACAGGGTATCGAGAGACCCAGTACTTC.

This clonotype was picked up many times. J is TRBJ2-1 and V is TRBV19; D is perhaps TRBD1 (5 bases). CDR3 length: 15 amino acids. The germline V and J ends were trimmed by 0 bases and 1 base, with 7 bases remaining between them. Germline assignment: CDR1 LNHDA and CDR2 SQIVND (reference sequence). The CDR3 is CASSIDHRSYNEQFF. For the CDR3, the DNA is TGTGCCAGTAGTATAGATCACAGGTCCTACAATGAGCAGTTCTTC.

V usage is TRBV5-1 and J usage is TRBJ2-5; D is possibly TRBD2 (5 bases). Trimming removed 6 bases from V and 2 bases from J, with 20 bases in between. The germline V gene has CDR1 SGHRS and CDR2 YFSETQ. CDR3 length: 16 residues. The DNA of the CDR3 is TGCGCCAGCAAGATCCCCATCGCGGGTAATCAAGAGACCCAGTACTTC. Its protein is CASKIPIAGNQETQYF.

The CDR3 loop is CASRATGRGDSPLHF. The CDR3 nucleotides are TGTGCCAGCAGAGCCACAGGGAGGGGAGATTCACCCCTCCACTTT. The chain carries TRBV2 and TRBJ1-6; the D gene is possibly TRBD1 (6 bases). Trimming stripped 6 bases from V and 8 bases from J, with 17 bases between. Germline lookup yields CDR1 SNHLY and CDR2 FYNNEI. The CDR3 has 15 residues.

The rearrangement uses TRBV21-1 and TRBJ2-2; the D call TRBD2 from the table was never checked on the DNA. TRBV21-1 is marked as a pseudogene. This CDR3 region has 18 residues. The CDR3 region is CASSKTPSVELGTGELFF. For the CDR3, the DNA is TGTGCCAGCAGCAAAACGCCTAGCGTGGAACTGGGCACCGGGGAGCTGTTTTTT.

This clonotype has a handful of counts. This chain joins TRBV7-6 and TRBJ2-7; tentative D call: TRBD1 (6 bases). Trimming stripped 6 bases from V and 5 bases from J, with 14 bases between. Germline V lookup: CDR1 SGHVS, CDR2 FNYEAQ. The CDR3 totals 13 residues. The DNA of the CDR3 is TGTGCCAGCAGTTCCGGGACAAAGGACGAGCAGTACTTC. Amino acids: CASSSGTKDEQYF.

This chain links TRBV12-3 or TRBV12-4 with TRBJ2-7; D is possibly TRBD1 (5 bases). The ends were cut back, 6 bases at V and 3 bases at J, with 18 bases in the middle. This CDR3 spans 15 amino acids. The DNA for the CDR3 is TGTGCCAGCAGCTTACCTGGAGACAGTCACTACGAGCAGTACTTC. Protein product: CASSLPGDSHYEQYF.

The rearrangement joins TRBV28 to TRBJ2-7, with 7 bases fitting TRBD1. The CDR3 has 17 amino acids. Germline lookup yields CDR1 MDHEN and CDR2 SYDVKM. V gave up 3 bases and J gave up 1 base; unmatched junction bases: 12. The CDR3 DNA follows: TGTGCCAGCAGTTTGGTTTCGCGGACAGGCCTTTCCTACGAGCAGTACTTC. It translates to CASSLVSRTGLSYEQYF.

This clonotype was counted between two and nine times. V usage is TRBV3-1 and J usage is TRBJ1-1; D is unclear. The CDR3 loop spans 15 amino acids. Germline CDR1 LGHDT, CDR2 YNNKEL (reference sequence). Trimming stripped 0 bases from V and 5 bases from J, with 13 bases between. CDR3: CASSQDPPGRTEAFF. DNA of the CDR3: TGTGCCAGCAGCCAAGATCCTCCCGGGAGGACTGAAGCTTTCTTT.

This clonotype was seen at least ten times. The chain uses TRBV6-1 and TRBJ2-1; D may be TRBD2 (6 bases). Per germline, CDR1 MNHNS and CDR2 SASEGT. The CDR3 covers 12 residues. V was cut by 7 bases and J by 3 bases, with 7 bases left in between. The CDR3 region has the DNA TGTGCCAGCACGGGACTCTACAATGAGCAGTTCTTC. Encoded protein: CASTGLYNEQFF.

This clonotype was counted at least ten times. The chain has TRBV6-5 and TRBJ2-7; D gene ambiguous. The germline gives CDR1 MNHEY, CDR2 SVGAGI. The V and J ends lost 0 bases and 1 base respectively, with 10 bases between them. The CDR3 sequence is 15 residues long. CDR3 in DNA: TGTGCCAGCAGTTACTCACAGTTCCCGTCCTACGAGCAGTACTTC. This codes for CASSYSQFPSYEQYF.

This clonotype was seen a few times. This rearrangement joins TRBV6-2 or TRBV6-3 to TRBJ1-5; D unclear. The CDR3 is 16 amino acids. Trimming shortened V by 0 bases and J by 2 bases, and 11 bases separated the two germline ends. Germline values: CDR1 MNHEY, CDR2 SVGEGT. CDR3 coding DNA: TGTGCCAGCAGTTACTCGATCCTGTTACGCAATCAGCCCCAGCATTTT. Translating it yields CASSYSILLRNQPQHF.

The chain links TRBV20-1 to TRBJ2-7; D possibly corresponds to TRBD2 (6 bases). V was shortened by 2 bases and J by 7 bases, with 12 bases between the two germline ends. This CDR3 comprises 12 residues. Germline V gene lookup returns CDR1 DFQATT and CDR2 SNEGSKA (reference sequence). The CDR3 spells CSARHLGGEQYF. CDR3 DNA sequence: TGCAGTGCTAGACATCTGGGGGGAGAGCAGTACTTC.

In this sample, this clonotype turned up a few times. This rearrangement joins TRBV12-3 or TRBV12-4 to TRBJ2-5; 8 positions agree with TRBD1. V lost 6 bases to trimming and J lost 1 base; unmatched junction nucleotides: 7. The CDR3 spans 15 residues. CDR3 sequence: CASSTGQVVQETQYF. The CDR3 nucleotides read TGTGCCAGCAGCACGGGACAGGTGGTCCAAGAGACCCAGTACTTC.